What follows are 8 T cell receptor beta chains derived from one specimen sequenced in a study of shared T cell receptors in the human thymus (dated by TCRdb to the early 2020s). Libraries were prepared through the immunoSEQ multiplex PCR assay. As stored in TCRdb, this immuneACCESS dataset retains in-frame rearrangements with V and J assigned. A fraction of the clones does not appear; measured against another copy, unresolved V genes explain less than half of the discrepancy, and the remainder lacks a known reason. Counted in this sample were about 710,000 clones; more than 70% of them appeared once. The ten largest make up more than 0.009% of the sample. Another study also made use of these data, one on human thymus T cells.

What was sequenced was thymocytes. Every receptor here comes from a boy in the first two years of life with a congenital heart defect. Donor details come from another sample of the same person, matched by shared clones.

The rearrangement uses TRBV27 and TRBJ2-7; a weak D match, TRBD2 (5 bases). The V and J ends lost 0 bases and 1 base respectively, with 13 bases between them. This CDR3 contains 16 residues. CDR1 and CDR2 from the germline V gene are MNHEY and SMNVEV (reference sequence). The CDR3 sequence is CASSLSDRTPSYEQYF. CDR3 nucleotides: TGTGCCAGCAGTTTATCGGATAGGACTCCATCCTACGAGCAGTACTTC.

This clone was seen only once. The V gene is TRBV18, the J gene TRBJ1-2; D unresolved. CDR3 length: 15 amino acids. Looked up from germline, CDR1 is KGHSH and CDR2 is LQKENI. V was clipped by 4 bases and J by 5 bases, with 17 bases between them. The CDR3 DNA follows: TGTGCCAGCTCACGGCCAGGTTTAGGTTCTTATGGCTACACCTTC. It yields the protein CASSRPGLGSYGYTF.

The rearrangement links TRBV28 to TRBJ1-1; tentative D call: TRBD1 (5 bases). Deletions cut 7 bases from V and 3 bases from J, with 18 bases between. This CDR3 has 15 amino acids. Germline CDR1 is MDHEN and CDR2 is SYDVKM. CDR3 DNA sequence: TGTGCCAGCACCTGGGGAGGGACCGCCGACACTGAAGCTTTCTTT. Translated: CASTWGGTADTEAFF.

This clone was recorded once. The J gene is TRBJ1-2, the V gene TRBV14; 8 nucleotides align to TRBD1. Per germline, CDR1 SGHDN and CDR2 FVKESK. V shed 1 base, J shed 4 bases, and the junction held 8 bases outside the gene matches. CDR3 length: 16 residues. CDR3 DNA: TGTGCCAGCAGCCAAGGGGACGGACAGGGAAGCTATGGCTACACCTTC. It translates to CASSQGDGQGSYGYTF.

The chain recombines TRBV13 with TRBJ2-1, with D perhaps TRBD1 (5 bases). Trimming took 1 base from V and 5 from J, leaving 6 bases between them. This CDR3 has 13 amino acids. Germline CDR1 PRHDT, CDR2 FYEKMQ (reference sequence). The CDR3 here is CASSLEGDNEQFF. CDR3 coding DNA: TGTGCCAGCAGCTTAGAAGGGGACAATGAGCAGTTCTTC.

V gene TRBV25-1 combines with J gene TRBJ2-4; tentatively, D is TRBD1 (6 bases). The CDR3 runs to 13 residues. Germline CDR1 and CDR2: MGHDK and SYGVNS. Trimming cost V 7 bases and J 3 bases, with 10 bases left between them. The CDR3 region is CASKQGRKNIQYF. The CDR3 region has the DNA TGTGCCAGCAAACAGGGTCGCAAAAACATTCAGTACTTC.

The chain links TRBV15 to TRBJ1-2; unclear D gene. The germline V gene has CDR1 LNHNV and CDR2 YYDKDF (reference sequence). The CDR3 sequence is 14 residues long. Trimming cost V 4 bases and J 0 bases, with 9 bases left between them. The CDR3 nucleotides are TGTGCCACCAGCAAGCGGGGTTCTAACTATGGCTACACCTTC. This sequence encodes CATSKRGSNYGYTF.

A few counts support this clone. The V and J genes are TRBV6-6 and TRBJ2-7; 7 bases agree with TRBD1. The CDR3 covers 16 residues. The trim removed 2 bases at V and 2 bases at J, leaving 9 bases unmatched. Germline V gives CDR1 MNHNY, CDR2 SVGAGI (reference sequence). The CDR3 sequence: CASSYGTAGFTYEQYF. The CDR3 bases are TGTGCCAGCAGTTACGGGACAGCTGGTTTTACCTACGAGCAGTACTTC.